A selection of T cell receptor beta chains follows, all from one sample in a study of blood T cell repertoires in COVID-19. TCRdb keeps only in-frame clones here, not all; method: immunoSEQ multiplex PCR. The data hold 180,000 or so clones, with about three quarters observed a single time. Sequencing input: peripheral blood. The source is a woman older than 75 with COVID-19, enrolled during active disease. CDR3s include the opening cysteine and the closing phenylalanine or tryptophan. The order of the fields is CDR3 protein, CDR3 DNA, clone size, D gene, V gene, J gene. A D gene is named only where the DNA matches it firmly. Some rows have no size entry. The others give once, few or many, or a class for an expanded clone.

CDR3aa: CASQHGGGNYGYTF
CDR3nt: TGTGCCAGTCAACACGGCGGGGGTAACTATGGCTACACCTTC
abundance: .
d_gene: .
v_gene: TRBV19
j_gene: TRBJ1-2

CDR3aa: CAWSPRTALTDTQYF
CDR3nt: TGTGCCTGGAGTCCCCGGACAGCGTTAACAGATACGCAGTATTTT
abundance: .
d_gene: .
v_gene: TRBV30
j_gene: TRBJ2-3

CDR3aa: CASSYRTDRETEAFF
CDR3nt: TGTGCCAGCAGTTACCGTACCGACAGGGAAACTGAAGCTTTCTTT
abundance: .
d_gene: TRBD1
v_gene: TRBV6-5
j_gene: TRBJ1-1

CDR3aa: CASSSSPLAGALSSYNEQFF
CDR3nt: TGCGCCAGCAGCTCTTCTCCACTAGCGGGAGCGCTGAGCTCCTACAATGAGCAGTTCTTC
abundance: .
d_gene: TRBD2
v_gene: TRBV5-1
j_gene: TRBJ2-1

CDR3aa: CASRGGWEKLFF
CDR3nt: TGTGCCAGCAGGGGGGGATGGGAAAAACTGTTTTTT
abundance: .
d_gene: .
v_gene: TRBV28
j_gene: TRBJ1-4

CDR3aa: CASSRQGNEKLFF
CDR3nt: TGTGCCAGCAGCCGACAGGGGAATGAAAAACTGTTTTTT
abundance: .
d_gene: TRBD1
v_gene: TRBV14
j_gene: TRBJ1-4

CDR3aa: CASSLVNMNTEAFF
CDR3nt: TGTGCCAGCAGCTTGGTAAACATGAACACTGAAGCTTTCTTT
abundance: few
d_gene: .
v_gene: TRBV13
j_gene: TRBJ1-1

CDR3aa: CASSPSGGVGDTQYF
CDR3nt: TGTGCCAGCAGCCCTAGCGGTGGCGTAGGTGATACGCAGTATTTT
abundance: .
d_gene: TRBD2
v_gene: TRBV7-2
j_gene: TRBJ2-3

CDR3aa: CASSPPGERLQGSRGKLFF
CDR3nt: TGTGCCAGCAGCCCCCCTGGGGAAAGGTTACAGGGCTCTAGGGGAAAACTGTTTTTT
abundance: .
d_gene: .
v_gene: TRBV7-6
j_gene: TRBJ1-4

CDR3aa: CASSPRGGRGFSYEQYF
CDR3nt: TGTGCCAGCAGCCCACGTGGGGGGAGGGGTTTCTCCTACGAGCAGTACTTC
abundance: .
d_gene: TRBD2
v_gene: TRBV7-8
j_gene: TRBJ2-7

CDR3aa: CSLRTSGADTQYF
CDR3nt: TGCAGTCTAAGGACTAGCGGGGCAGATACGCAGTATTTT
abundance: .
d_gene: TRBD2
v_gene: TRBV29-1
j_gene: TRBJ2-3

CDR3aa: CASSERVLAGTDTQYF
CDR3nt: TGTGCCAGCAGTGAGCGCGTACTAGCGGGCACAGATACGCAGTATTTT
abundance: .
d_gene: TRBD2
v_gene: TRBV2
j_gene: TRBJ2-3

CDR3aa: CATSDSDRGSQYF
CDR3nt: TGTGCCACCAGTGACTCGGACAGGGGCAGCCAGTACTTC
abundance: .
d_gene: TRBD1
v_gene: TRBV24-1
j_gene: TRBJ2-5

CDR3aa: CASSTDRNSNQPQHF
CDR3nt: TGTGCCAGCAGTACGGACAGGAATAGCAATCAGCCCCAGCATTTT
abundance: .
d_gene: TRBD1
v_gene: TRBV6-2/TRBV6-3
j_gene: TRBJ1-5

CDR3aa: CASSLGSGTSTDTQYF
CDR3nt: TGTGCCAGCAGCCTCGGAAGCGGGACTAGCACAGATACGCAGTATTTT
abundance: .
d_gene: TRBD2
v_gene: TRBV7-9
j_gene: TRBJ2-3

CDR3aa: CASSGGALDGYTF
CDR3nt: TGTGCCAGCAGCGGCGGTGCTCTTGACGGCTACACCTTC
abundance: .
d_gene: .
v_gene: TRBV9
j_gene: TRBJ1-2

CDR3aa: CASSPGQGSSYNEQFF
CDR3nt: TGTGCCAGCAGCCCTGGACAGGGAAGCTCCTACAATGAGCAGTTCTTC
abundance: .
d_gene: TRBD1
v_gene: TRBV16
j_gene: TRBJ2-1

CDR3aa: CSVASGGAGETQYF
CDR3nt: TGCAGCGTGGCTAGCGGGGGGGCCGGTGAGACCCAGTACTTC
abundance: .
d_gene: TRBD2
v_gene: TRBV29-1
j_gene: TRBJ2-5